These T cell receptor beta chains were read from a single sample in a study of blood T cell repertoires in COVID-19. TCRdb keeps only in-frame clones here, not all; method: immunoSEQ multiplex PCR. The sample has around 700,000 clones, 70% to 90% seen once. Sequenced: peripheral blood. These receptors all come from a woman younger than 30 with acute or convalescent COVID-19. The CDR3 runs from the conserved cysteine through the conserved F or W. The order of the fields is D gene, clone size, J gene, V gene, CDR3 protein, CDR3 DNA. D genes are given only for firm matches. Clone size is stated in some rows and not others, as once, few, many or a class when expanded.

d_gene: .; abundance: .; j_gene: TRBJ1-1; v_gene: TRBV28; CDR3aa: CASSLYLQGPNTEAFF; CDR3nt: TGTGCCAGCAGTTTATACCTACAGGGACCGAACACTGAAGCTTTCTTT
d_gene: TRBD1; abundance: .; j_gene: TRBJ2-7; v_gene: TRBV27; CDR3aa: CASSPARGREQYF; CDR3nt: TGTGCCAGCAGCCCCGCGAGGGGGCGGGAGCAGTACTTC
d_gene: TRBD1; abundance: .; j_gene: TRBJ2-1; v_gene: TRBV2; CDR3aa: CASRGQDNEQFF; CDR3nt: TGTGCCAGCAGAGGACAGGACAATGAGCAGTTCTTC
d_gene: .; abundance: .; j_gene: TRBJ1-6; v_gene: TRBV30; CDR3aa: CAWSPRTVYNSPLHF; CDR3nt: TGTGCCTGGAGCCCGAGGACAGTTTATAATTCACCCCTCCACTTT
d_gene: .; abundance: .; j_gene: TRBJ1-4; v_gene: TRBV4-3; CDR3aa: CASSQEWLVHKLFF; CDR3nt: TGCGCCAGCAGCCAAGAATGGCTGGTCCACAAACTGTTTTTT
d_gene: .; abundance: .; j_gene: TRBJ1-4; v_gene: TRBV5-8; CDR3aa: CASSLGYSPNEKLFF; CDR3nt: TGTGCCAGCAGCTTGGGCTACTCACCAAATGAAAAACTGTTTTTT
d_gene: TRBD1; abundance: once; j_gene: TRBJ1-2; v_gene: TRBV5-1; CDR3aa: CASSQTPGQMSPGYTF; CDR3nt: TGCGCCAGCAGCCAGACACCGGGACAGATGAGCCCTGGCTACACCTTC
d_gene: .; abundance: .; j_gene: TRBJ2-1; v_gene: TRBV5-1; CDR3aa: CASSPRGLSSSYNEQFF; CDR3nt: TGCGCCAGCAGCCCCCGAGGACTATCAAGCTCCTACAATGAGCAGTTCTTC
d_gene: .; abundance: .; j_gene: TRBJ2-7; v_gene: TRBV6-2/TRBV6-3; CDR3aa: CASSPERVPDEQYF; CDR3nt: TGTGCCAGCAGTCCCGAGAGGGTGCCCGACGAGCAGTACTTC
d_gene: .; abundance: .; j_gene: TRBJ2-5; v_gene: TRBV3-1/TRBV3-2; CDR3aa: CASSQDHPLAPRETQYF; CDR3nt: TGTGCCAGCAGCCAAGACCACCCACTAGCCCCCAGGGAGACCCAGTACTTC
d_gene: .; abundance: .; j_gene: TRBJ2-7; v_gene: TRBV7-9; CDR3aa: CASSMSGLGSYEQYF; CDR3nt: TGTGCCAGCAGCATGAGCGGACTGGGCTCCTACGAGCAGTACTTC
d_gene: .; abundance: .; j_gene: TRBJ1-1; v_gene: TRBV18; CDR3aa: CASSREGAVPEAFF; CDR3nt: TGTGCCAGCTCCCGGGAGGGCGCGGTCCCTGAAGCTTTCTTT
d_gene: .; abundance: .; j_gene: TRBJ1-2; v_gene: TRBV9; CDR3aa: CASSVGGNYGYTF; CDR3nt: TGTGCCAGCAGCGTAGGGGGCAACTATGGCTACACCTTC
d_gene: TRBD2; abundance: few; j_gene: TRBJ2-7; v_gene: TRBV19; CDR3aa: CASTPAGSSYEQYF; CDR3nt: TGTGCCAGTACCCCAGCGGGGAGCTCCTACGAGCAGTACTTC
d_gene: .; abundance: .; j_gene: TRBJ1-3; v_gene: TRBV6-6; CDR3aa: CASSRGDSKGNTIYF; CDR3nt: TGTGCCAGCAGTCGCGGCGACAGCAAAGGAAACACCATATATTTT
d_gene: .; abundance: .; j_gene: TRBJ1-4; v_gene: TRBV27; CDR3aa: CASSFGEWRSNEKLFF; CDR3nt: TGTGCCAGCAGTTTTGGGGAGTGGCGAAGTAATGAAAAACTGTTTTTT
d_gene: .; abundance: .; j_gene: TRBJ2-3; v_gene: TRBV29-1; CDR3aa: CSVEMPRGTDTQYF; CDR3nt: TGCAGCGTTGAAATGCCGAGGGGCACAGATACGCAGTATTTT
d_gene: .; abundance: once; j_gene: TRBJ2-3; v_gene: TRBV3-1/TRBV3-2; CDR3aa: CASSHGGADTQYF; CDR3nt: TGTGCCAGCAGCCATGGGGGCGCAGATACGCAGTATTTT
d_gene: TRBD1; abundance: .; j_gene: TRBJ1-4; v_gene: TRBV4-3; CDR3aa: CASSQGTGPATNEKLFF; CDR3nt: TGCGCCAGCAGCCAAGGGACAGGGCCCGCAACTAATGAAAAACTGTTTTTT
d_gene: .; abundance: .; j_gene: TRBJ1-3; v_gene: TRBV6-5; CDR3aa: CASRVQVLSGNTIYF; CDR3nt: TGTGCCAGCAGAGTTCAGGTCCTCTCTGGAAACACCATATATTTT
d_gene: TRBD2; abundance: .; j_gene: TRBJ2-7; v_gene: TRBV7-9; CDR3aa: CASSHGRASGGYEQYF; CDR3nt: TGTGCCAGCAGCCACGGGCGGGCTAGCGGGGGCTACGAGCAGTACTTC
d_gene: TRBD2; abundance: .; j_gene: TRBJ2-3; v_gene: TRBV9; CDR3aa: CASSVTGLAATDTQYF; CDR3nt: TGTGCCAGCAGCGTCACGGGACTAGCGGCCACAGATACGCAGTATTTT
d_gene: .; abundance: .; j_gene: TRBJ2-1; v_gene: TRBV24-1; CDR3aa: CATSVGRVVDEQFF; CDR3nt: TGTGCCACCAGTGTTGGCAGGGTGGTCGATGAGCAGTTCTTC
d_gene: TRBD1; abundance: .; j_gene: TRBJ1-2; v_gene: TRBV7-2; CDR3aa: CASSHAGTGYGYTF; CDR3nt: TGTGCCAGCAGCCACGCCGGGACAGGCTATGGCTACACCTTC
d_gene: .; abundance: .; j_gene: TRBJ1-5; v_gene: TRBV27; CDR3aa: CASSFTGVGSNQPQHF; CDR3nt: TGTGCCAGCAGTTTTACGGGGGTCGGGAGCAATCAGCCCCAGCATTTT
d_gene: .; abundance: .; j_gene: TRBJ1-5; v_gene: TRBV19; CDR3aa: CASSIPPGNQPQHF; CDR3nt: TGTGCCAGTAGTATCCCGCCGGGAAATCAGCCCCAGCATTTT
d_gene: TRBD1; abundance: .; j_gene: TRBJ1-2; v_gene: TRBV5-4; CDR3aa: CASSPTGAGGSYGYTF; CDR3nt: TGTGCCAGCAGCCCGACAGGGGCCGGGGGGAGTTATGGCTACACCTTC
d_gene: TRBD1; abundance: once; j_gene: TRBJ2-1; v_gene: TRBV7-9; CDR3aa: CASRGQGAYEQFF; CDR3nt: TGTGCCAGCCGGGGACAGGGGGCATATGAGCAGTTCTTC
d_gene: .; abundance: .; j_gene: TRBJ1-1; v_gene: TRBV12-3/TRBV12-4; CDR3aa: CASSSGFLAEAFF; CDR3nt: TGTGCCAGCAGTTCGGGGTTTCTGGCTGAAGCTTTCTTT
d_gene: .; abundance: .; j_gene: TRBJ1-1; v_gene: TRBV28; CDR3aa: CASSLGTRKSYTEAFF; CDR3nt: TGTGCCAGCAGTTTGGGGACAAGGAAGTCCTACACTGAAGCTTTCTTT
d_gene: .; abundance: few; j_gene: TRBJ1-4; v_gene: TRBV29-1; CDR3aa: CSVQGGEKLFF; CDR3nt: TGCAGCGTGCAGGGAGGTGAAAAACTGTTTTTT
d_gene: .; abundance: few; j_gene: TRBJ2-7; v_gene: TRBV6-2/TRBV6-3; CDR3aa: CASSSPDSPHEQYF; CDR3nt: TGTGCCAGCAGTTCCCCGGACAGTCCCCACGAGCAGTACTTC
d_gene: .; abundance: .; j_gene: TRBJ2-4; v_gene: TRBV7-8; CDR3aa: CASSLLVDSDGDKNIQYF; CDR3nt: TGTGCCAGCAGCTTGCTAGTTGACAGTGATGGGGACAAAAACATTCAGTACTTC
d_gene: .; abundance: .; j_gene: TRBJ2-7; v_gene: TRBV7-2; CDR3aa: CATIRVRDLYEQYF; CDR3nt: TGTGCCACCATACGCGTCAGGGATCTTTACGAGCAGTACTTC
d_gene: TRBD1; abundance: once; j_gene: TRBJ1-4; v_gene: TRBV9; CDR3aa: CASSARTGGGEKLFF; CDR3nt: TGTGCCAGCAGCGCCAGGACAGGGGGCGGGGAAAAACTGTTTTTT
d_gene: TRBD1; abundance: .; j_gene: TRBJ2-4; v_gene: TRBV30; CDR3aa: CAWSGDSLKNIQYF; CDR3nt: TGTGCCTGGTCCGGGGACAGCCTGAAAAACATTCAGTACTTC
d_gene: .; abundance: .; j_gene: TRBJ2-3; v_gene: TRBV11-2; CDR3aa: CASSPDGGGTDTQYF; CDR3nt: TGTGCCAGCAGCCCAGACGGGGGTGGCACAGATACGCAGTATTTT
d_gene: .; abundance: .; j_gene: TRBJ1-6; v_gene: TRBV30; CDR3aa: CAWSVGISGAPLHF; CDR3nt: TGTGCCTGGAGTGTCGGGATCTCAGGGGCACCCCTCCACTTT
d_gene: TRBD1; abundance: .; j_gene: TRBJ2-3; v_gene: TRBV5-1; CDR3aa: CASSPQGGGRDTQYF; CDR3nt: TGCGCCAGCAGCCCACAGGGGGGAGGCCGAGATACGCAGTATTTT
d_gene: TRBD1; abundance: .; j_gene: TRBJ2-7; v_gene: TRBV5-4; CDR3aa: CASSSPGQGYEQYF; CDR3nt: TGTGCCAGCAGCTCACCGGGACAGGGCTACGAGCAGTACTTC
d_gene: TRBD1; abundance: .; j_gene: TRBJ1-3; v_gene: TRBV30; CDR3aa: CAWSDGRGHGNTIYF; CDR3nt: TGTGCCTGGAGTGACGGCAGGGGGCATGGAAACACCATATATTTT
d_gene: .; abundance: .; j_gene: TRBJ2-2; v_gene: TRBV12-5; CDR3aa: CASGLALANTGELFF; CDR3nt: TGTGCTAGTGGTTTGGCACTAGCCAACACCGGGGAGCTGTTTTTT
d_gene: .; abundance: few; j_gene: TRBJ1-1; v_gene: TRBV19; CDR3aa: CASSPSGKGLPNTEAFF; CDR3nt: TGTGCCAGTAGTCCATCTGGTAAGGGGCTTCCTAACACTGAAGCTTTCTTT
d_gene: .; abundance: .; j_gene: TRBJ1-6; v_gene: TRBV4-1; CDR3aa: CASSQEGVYYNSPLHF; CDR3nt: TGCGCCAGCAGCCAAGAAGGGGTATACTATAATTCACCCCTCCACTTT
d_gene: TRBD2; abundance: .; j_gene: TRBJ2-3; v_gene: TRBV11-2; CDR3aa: CASSDVAGSPTDTQYF; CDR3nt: TGTGCCAGCAGCGACGTAGCGGGTTCACCAACAGATACGCAGTATTTT
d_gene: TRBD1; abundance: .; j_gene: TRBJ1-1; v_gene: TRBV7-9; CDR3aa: CASSSVNRGRFGTEAFF; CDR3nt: TGTGCCAGCAGCTCCGTGAACAGGGGAAGGTTTGGCACTGAAGCTTTCTTT
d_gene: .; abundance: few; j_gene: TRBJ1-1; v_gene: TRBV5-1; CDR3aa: CASSLGTANTEAFF; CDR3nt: TGCGCCAGCAGCTTGGGGACAGCTAACACTGAAGCTTTCTTT
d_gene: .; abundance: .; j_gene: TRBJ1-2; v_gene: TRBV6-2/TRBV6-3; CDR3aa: CASSYSNSYGYTF; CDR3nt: TGTGCCAGCAGTTACTCGAATAGTTATGGCTACACCTTC
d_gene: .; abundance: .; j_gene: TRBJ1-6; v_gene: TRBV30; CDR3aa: CACPTGGGVESPLHF; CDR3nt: TGTGCCTGTCCTACTGGGGGAGGGGTTGAGTCACCCCTCCACTTT
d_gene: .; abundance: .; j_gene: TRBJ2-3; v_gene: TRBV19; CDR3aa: CASNQGRADTQYF; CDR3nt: TGTGCCAGTAATCAAGGGAGAGCAGATACGCAGTATTTT
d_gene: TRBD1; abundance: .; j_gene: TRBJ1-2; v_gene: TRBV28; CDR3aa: CASSRLGQGRNAGYTF; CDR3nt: TGTGCCAGCAGCAGACTGGGACAGGGAAGAAATGCTGGCTACACCTTC
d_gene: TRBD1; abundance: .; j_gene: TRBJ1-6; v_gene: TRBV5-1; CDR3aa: CATRGTGGSGEPLHF; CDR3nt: TGCGCCACCAGGGGGACAGGGGGCAGTGGGGAACCCCTCCACTTT
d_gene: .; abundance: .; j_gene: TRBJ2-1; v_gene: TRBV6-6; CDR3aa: CASSTGYNEQFF; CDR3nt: TGTGCCAGCAGCACAGGGTACAATGAGCAGTTCTTC
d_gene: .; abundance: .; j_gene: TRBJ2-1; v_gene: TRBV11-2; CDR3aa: CASSSDLGAYNEQFF; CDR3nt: TGTGCCAGCAGCTCGGACCTTGGGGCGTACAATGAGCAGTTCTTC